Presented here are 24 T cell receptor beta chains from one specimen sequenced in a study of T cell repertoires in cytomegalovirus infection. These receptors have no known antigen. TCRdb re-called the reads with MiXCR, one entry per CDR3 protein. The data show roughly 80,000 distinct CDR3 sequences, approximately 39% seen once. The source was CD8+ T cells from cultured PBMCs, collected from culture after CMV antigen stimulation. These receptors came from a human donor in good health (CMV status not recorded). Some clones in this sample may be carry-over from other donors' samples.

V and J are TRBV6-6 and TRBJ1-6; D gene unclear. CDR1 MNHNY and CDR2 SVGAGI come from the germline V gene (reference sequence). The CDR3 extends over 11 amino acids. The V end was cut by 7 bases, the J end by 7 bases, with 5 bases between. CDR3 sequence reads: CASTANSPLHF. In DNA form, the CDR3 reads TGTGCCAGCACCGCGAATTCACCCCTCCACTTT.

This clonotype was seen ten or more times. The rearrangement uses TRBV4-3 and TRBJ2-1, with D tentatively TRBD1 (6 bases). V was shortened by 0 bases and J by 4 bases, with 10 bases between the two germline ends. The CDR3 loop spans 15 amino acids. Germline V gene lookup returns CDR1 LGHNA and CDR2 YSLEER. CDR3 sequence reads: CASSQEGAKYNEQFF. The CDR3 region has the DNA TGCGCCAGCAGCCAAGAGGGGGCCAAGTACAATGAGCAGTTCTTC.

The chain combines TRBV7-2 with TRBJ2-1; D is unresolved. The germline V and J ends were trimmed by 5 bases and 10 bases, with 9 bases remaining between them. CDR3 length: 11 residues. Germline CDR1 and CDR2: SGHTA and FQGNSA. CDR3 nucleotide sequence: TGTGCCAGCAGCCTATTTTCAGAGCAGTTCTTC. Residues: CASSLFSEQFF.

This clonotype was counted a few times. The V call is TRBV5-5, the J call TRBJ2-4; TRBD1 matches at 7 bases. Germline CDR1 reads SGHKS; CDR2 reads YYEKEE (reference sequence). V shed 0 bases, J shed 0 bases, and the junction held 6 bases outside the gene matches. The CDR3 sequence is 17 residues long. The CDR3 sequence is CASSLGGQTIAKNIQYF. The CDR3 coding sequence is TGTGCCAGCAGCTTGGGGGGACAGACAATAGCCAAAAACATTCAGTACTTC.

The chain couples TRBV7-9 to TRBJ1-1; no definite D call. The CDR3 runs to 16 residues. Germline V gene data show CDR1 as SEHNR and CDR2 as FQNEAQ (reference sequence). V was cut by 3 bases and J by 3 bases, with 17 bases left in between. The CDR3 bases are TGTGCCAGCAGCTTCGAACCCCAGAGAACCGACACTGAAGCTTTCTTT. It translates to CASSFEPQRTDTEAFF.

This clonotype was seen once. The chain uses TRBV12-3 or TRBV12-4 and TRBJ2-7; possibly TRBD1 for D (6 bases). The V end lost 8 bases, the J end lost 3 bases, and 14 bases lay between the germline ends. The CDR3 totals 13 residues. CDR3 bases: TGTGCCAGCCAAATACAGGGAATCTACGAGCAGTACTTC. The encoded protein is CASQIQGIYEQYF.

This clonotype turned up a few times. The chain employs TRBV27 and TRBJ1-1; possible D gene TRBD1, 6 bases. There are 12 residues in the CDR3. Germline CDR1 and CDR2: MNHEY and SMNVEV (reference sequence). Trimming took off 8 bases at V and 1 base at J, with 8 bases between the two ends. For the CDR3, the DNA is TGTGCCAGCCAGACAGGGAACACTGAAGCTTTCTTT. Encoded protein: CASQTGNTEAFF.

This clonotype was seen a handful of times. J is TRBJ2-1 and V is TRBV5-1; TRBD2 matches 11 bases. From germline, CDR1 is SGHRS and CDR2 YFSETQ. The CDR3 has 15 amino acids. V trimming: 2 bases; J trimming: 7 bases; junction bases outside the gene matches: 5. The CDR3 region is CASSFSGGASNEQFF. The CDR3 bases are TGCGCCAGCAGCTTTAGCGGGGGGGCTTCTAATGAGCAGTTCTTC.

This clonotype has just a few counts. The rearrangement uses TRBV27 and TRBJ2-7; D is possibly TRBD2 (6 bases). Germline V gene lookup returns CDR1 MNHEY and CDR2 SMNVEV (reference sequence). The length of the CDR3 is 15 residues. V lost 2 bases and J 6 bases, leaving 17 bases between the germline ends. As DNA, the CDR3 is TGTGCCAGCAGTTTAGGGACTCCAAAGTATGGCGAGCAGTACTTC. It encodes CASSLGTPKYGEQYF.

This clonotype was observed a handful of times. V usage is TRBV20-1 and J usage is TRBJ2-3; 10 bases map to TRBD2. Germline-derived CDR1 and CDR2 are DFQATT and SNEGSKA (reference sequence). There are 16 residues in the CDR3. Germline trimming cut 3 bases from V and 2 bases from J; bases unmatched to any gene: 8. The CDR3 here is CSARRALAGDTDTQYF. The CDR3 coding sequence is TGCAGTGCTAGGAGGGCTCTAGCGGGGGACACAGATACGCAGTATTTT.

CDR3 sequence: CASSPSGSAYNEQFF. The CDR3 DNA is TGCGCCAGCAGTCCCTCGGGGAGCGCCTACAATGAGCAGTTCTTC. The chain links TRBV23-1 to TRBJ2-1, with a tentative D call TRBD2 (5 bases). TRBV23-1 is an ORF, with its function uncertain. The V and J ends lost 4 bases and 2 bases respectively, with 12 bases between them. The CDR3 is 15 residues long.

The gene calls are TRBV5-1 and TRBJ2-7, with TRBD1 matching 7 bases. Per germline, CDR1 SGHRS and CDR2 YFSETQ. The CDR3 is made up of 12 amino acids. V trimming: 2 bases; J trimming: 5 bases; junction bases outside the gene matches: 1. CDR3 loop: CASSFTGDEQYF. CDR3 DNA sequence: TGCGCCAGCAGCTTTACAGGGGACGAGCAGTACTTC.

This clonotype was found a few times. The rearrangement uses TRBV11-2 and TRBJ1-1; TRBD1 matches 8 bases. The trim removed 5 bases at V and 4 bases at J, leaving 3 bases unmatched. CDR1 SGHAT and CDR2 FQNNGV come from the germline V gene. The CDR3 totals 13 residues. The CDR3 here is CASSPGTGTEAFF. As DNA, the CDR3 is TGTGCCAGCAGCCCCGGGACAGGCACTGAAGCTTTCTTT.

The chain links TRBV7-4 to TRBJ2-4; TRBD2 aligns across 7 bases. The CDR3 length is 14 residues. Germline assignment: CDR1 SGHVT and CDR2 SQSDAQ. The V gene end was trimmed by 2 bases and the J gene end by 4 bases; junction bases not matched to a gene: 2. In nucleotides, the CDR3 is TGTGCCAGCAGCTTAAGCGGGGTTAAAAACATTCAGTACTTC. Translated: CASSLSGVKNIQYF.

The chain joins TRBV19 to TRBJ1-5; D not certain. Looked up from germline, CDR1 is LNHDA and CDR2 is SQIVND (reference sequence). Trimming took off 3 bases at V and 5 bases at J, with 8 bases between the two ends. There are 13 residues in the CDR3. The CDR3 region has the DNA TGTGCCAGTAGTATTGCGGAAGATCAGCCCCAGCATTTT. It translates to CASSIAEDQPQHF.

This clonotype has more than one count but fewer than ten. The genes are TRBV4-2 and TRBJ2-3, with 7 bases fitting TRBD2. CDR3 length: 17 residues. Trimming removed 5 bases from V and 5 bases from J; junction bases left unmatched: 16. Germline loops: CDR1 LGHNA, CDR2 YNFKEQ. This CDR3 is CASSLQYRGLGGDTQYF. CDR3 sequence (DNA): TGTGCCAGCAGCTTACAATATCGAGGACTAGGCGGAGATACGCAGTATTTT.

The rearrangement joins TRBV5-1 to TRBJ2-7; maybe TRBD1 (6 bases). The CDR3 runs 15 residues. CDR1 SGHRS and CDR2 YFSETQ come from the germline V gene. The V and J ends lost 0 bases and 0 bases respectively, with 10 bases between them. The chain's CDR3 is CASSLAQGSSYEQYF. The DNA of the CDR3 is TGCGCCAGCAGCTTGGCCCAGGGGAGCTCCTACGAGCAGTACTTC.

This sequence joins TRBV11-1 and TRBJ2-1; 11 positions match TRBD2. Looked up from germline, CDR1 is SGHAT and CDR2 is FQDESV (reference sequence). The CDR3 has 15 residues. Trimming took 5 bases from V and 3 from J; bases not matched to a gene: 3. Here the CDR3 reads CASSPGLAVYNEQFF. The CDR3 bases are TGTGCCAGCAGCCCGGGACTAGCGGTCTACAATGAGCAGTTCTTC.

This clonotype has a handful of counts. The chain employs TRBV7-6 and TRBJ1-2, with TRBD1 matching 12 bases. Germline CDR1 SGHVS, CDR2 FNYEAQ. J gave up 4 bases and V 8 bases, and 11 bases lay outside the gene matches. The CDR3 has 16 residues. CDR3 in DNA: TGTGCCAGCTCACGGAGCGGGACAGGGGGCCCCTATGGCTACACCTTC. Translating it yields CASSRSGTGGPYGYTF.

The chain couples TRBV6-6 to TRBJ1-6, with a possible D match to TRBD1 (5 bases). The V end was cut by 10 bases, the J end by 9 bases, with 13 bases between. The CDR3 has 12 amino acids. CDR1 MNHNY and CDR2 SVGAGI come from the germline V gene (reference sequence). This chain's CDR3 is CATGAVGSPLHF. Written as DNA, the CDR3 is TGTGCCACCGGGGCGGTGGGTTCACCCCTCCACTTT.

This clonotype was counted many times. This chain connects TRBV6-4 to TRBJ2-2, with no clear D. The germline V gene has CDR1 MRHNA and CDR2 SNTAGT. Trimming pared 6 bases from V and 6 bases from J, leaving 11 bases between. This CDR3 spans 13 amino acids. DNA for the CDR3: TGTGCCAGCAGCCCTTCAGATTCCGGGGAGCTGTTTTTT. Residues: CASSPSDSGELFF.

This clonotype was observed at least ten times. The CDR3 DNA is TGTGCCAGCAGCCTGGACAGTAACCTTAAGACCCTCCACTTT. Its protein product is CASSLDSNLKTLHF. V gene TRBV5-5 combines with J gene TRBJ1-6, with D perhaps matching TRBD1 (6 bases). In germline, CDR1 is SGHKS, CDR2 YYEKEE (reference sequence). V was clipped by 4 bases and J by 14 bases, with 19 bases between them. The CDR3 is 14 amino acids.

The chain is built from TRBV7-9 and TRBJ1-2, with a weak D call TRBD1 (5 bases). This CDR3 is 15 amino acids long. Between the trimmed V and J ends, which lost 4 bases and 4 bases, there was a span of 16 bases. Germline assignment: CDR1 SEHNR and CDR2 FQNEAQ (reference sequence). CDR3: CASSSRDSEVYGYTF. DNA of the CDR3: TGTGCCAGCAGCTCGAGGGACTCAGAGGTCTATGGCTACACCTTC.

V gene TRBV12-3 or TRBV12-4 combines with J gene TRBJ2-7; D tentatively fits TRBD1 or TRBD2 (5 bases each). The CDR3 sequence is 13 residues long. The V end lost 5 bases, the J end lost 3 bases, and 11 bases lay between the germline ends. Written as DNA, the CDR3 is TGTGCCAGCAGTCCCGGGACGGGCTACGAGCAGTACTTC. Encoded protein: CASSPGTGYEQYF.